These 31 T cell receptor beta chains came from one sample sequenced in a study of cytomegalovirus exposure and HLA in healthy donors (dated by TCRdb to about 2017). Library preparation was by the immunoSEQ multiplex PCR assay. The multiplex PCR relied on a mix of 60 forward primers for TCR Vbeta segments and 13 reverse primers for TCR Jbeta segments. TCRdb took this table from immuneACCESS and kept in-frame rearrangements with V and J called. Such tables lack part of the clones; where checked against another copy, unresolved V genes explain under half of the gap, and the rest is unexplained. The sample table holds about 130,000 clones, of which around 72% were seen once. The top ten constitute about 2.6% of the sample. Sequencing was performed on PBMCs. Source of these receptors: a human donor in good health.

The chain recombines TRBV6-5 with TRBJ1-2; 7 bases agree with TRBD1. The CDR3 is made up of 16 amino acids. Trimming at V came to 0 bases and at J to 6 bases, leaving 10 bases not matched to a gene. In germline, CDR1 is MNHEY, CDR2 SVGAGI. CDR3 DNA: TGTGCCAGCAGTTACTCGGTAGGGGGCGAATGGAATGGCTACACCTTC. Translation gives CASSYSVGGEWNGYTF.

The V and J genes are TRBV28 and TRBJ1-2; TRBD1 matches 8 bases. Germline assignment: CDR1 MDHEN and CDR2 SYDVKM. The J segment lost 8 bases and the V segment lost 4 bases, leaving 6 bases of the junction unmatched. The CDR3 is 13 residues long. This CDR3 is CASSYGDRPGYTF. DNA of the CDR3: TGTGCCAGCAGTTACGGGGACAGGCCAGGCTACACCTTC.

This rearrangement joins TRBV9 to TRBJ2-2; the match to TRBD1 covers 9 bases. The CDR3 spans 15 residues. Trimming removed 4 bases from V and 4 bases from J; junction bases left unmatched: 5. The germline gives CDR1 SGDLS, CDR2 YYNGEE. This CDR3 reads CASSTRDRATGELFF. The CDR3 DNA follows: TGTGCCAGCAGCACCCGGGACAGGGCCACCGGGGAGCTGTTTTTT. The entire variable domain, with the rest obtained from reference TRBV9 and TRBJ2-2, is as follows: DSGVTQTPKHLITATGQRVTLRCSPRSGDLSVYWYQQSLDQGLQFLIQYYNGEERAKGNILERFSAQQFPDLHSELNLSSLELGDSALYFCASSTRDRATGELFFGEGSRLTVL.

This clone was counted a few times. The rearrangement links TRBV5-4 to TRBJ2-5, with 8 bases aligning to TRBD1. The CDR3 sequence is 14 residues long. V lost 2 bases, J lost 4 bases, and 4 bases stayed unmatched. Per germline, CDR1 SGHNT and CDR2 YYREEE (reference sequence). CDR3 amino acids: CASSLQGTGETQYF. In DNA form, the CDR3 reads TGTGCCAGCAGCTTACAGGGGACAGGAGAGACCCAGTACTTC.

CDR3 loop: CASSPPGTGSGYTF. The CDR3 DNA is TGTGCCAGCAGCCCCCCCGGGACAGGGTCTGGCTACACCTTC. This chain links TRBV14 with TRBJ1-2, with 9 positions matching TRBD1. V lost 4 bases and J lost 7; bases outside the gene matches: 7. The germline CDR1 and CDR2 sequences are SGHDN and FVKESK. This CDR3 is 14 amino acids long.

There are a few counts of this clone. J is TRBJ1-2 and V is TRBV10-3; D unclear. Germline V lookup: CDR1 ENHRY, CDR2 SYGVKD. Trimming shortened V by 2 bases and J by 2 bases, and 12 bases separated the two germline ends. The CDR3 covers 15 residues. CDR3 protein: CAISEQAGRNYGYTF. The CDR3 DNA sequence: TGTGCCATCAGTGAGCAGGCGGGGAGAAACTATGGCTACACCTTC.

V and J are TRBV30 and TRBJ2-3, with TRBD2 matching over 7 bases. In germline, CDR1 is GTSNPN, CDR2 SVGIG (reference sequence). This CDR3 is built from 17 residues. The J segment lost 2 bases and the V segment lost 0 bases, leaving 11 bases of the junction unmatched. This CDR3 is CAWSVTRDYPITDTQYF. CDR3 in DNA: TGTGCCTGGAGTGTAACCCGGGACTACCCTATCACAGATACGCAGTATTTT.

This chain links TRBV30 with TRBJ1-1; D is possibly TRBD1 (5 bases). V dropped 1 base and J dropped 1 base, with 19 bases sitting between them. Looked up from germline, CDR1 is GTSNPN and CDR2 is SVGIG (reference sequence). The CDR3 runs to 17 residues. CDR3 residues: CAWSARHALDTNTEAFF. The CDR3, as DNA: TGTGCCTGGAGTGCCCGGCACGCCTTGGACACGAACACTGAAGCTTTCTTT.

Note on this clone: Its ends do not fully match the called genes, so a read error is possible. This sample includes further DNA sequences coding for the same CDR3. V usage is TRBV7-7 and J usage is TRBJ2-5, with a possible D match to TRBD2 (7 bases). There are 15 residues in the CDR3. The germline gives CDR1 SSHAT, CDR2 FNYEAQ (reference sequence). CDR3 sequence (DNA): TGTGCTAGCAGCTTTGCCGGGACGGGGGGCGAGACCCAGTACTTC. This translates into CASSFAGTGGETQYF.

The chain is built from TRBV7-6 and TRBJ2-3, with 11 bases identical to TRBD2. This CDR3 contains 16 residues. Germline assignment: CDR1 SGHVS and CDR2 FNYEAQ. With V trimmed by 3 bases and J by 0 bases, 2 bases remained unmatched. CDR3 coding DNA: TGTGCCAGCAGCTTGACTAGCGGGGCTAGCACAGATACGCAGTATTTT. It yields the protein CASSLTSGASTDTQYF.

The chain combines TRBV19 with TRBJ1-3; D gene uncertain. CDR3 length: 15 residues. The V gene lost 3 bases and the J gene lost 0 bases, with 9 bases spanning the gap. The germline CDR1 and CDR2 sequences are LNHDA and SQIVND (reference sequence). CDR3 in DNA: TGTGCCAGTAGTATCCCGGGGAGCTCTGGAAACACCATATATTTT. Amino acid sequence: CASSIPGSSGNTIYF.

The chain is built from TRBV6-5 and TRBJ2-1, with 10 nucleotides matching TRBD2. Germline loops: CDR1 MNHEY, CDR2 SVGAGI. The CDR3 is 14 residues long. The trim removed 6 bases at V and 10 bases at J, leaving 9 bases unmatched. CDR3 in amino acids: CASRPSGGFGEQFF. The DNA of the CDR3 is TGTGCCAGCAGACCTAGCGGGGGTTTTGGGGAGCAGTTCTTC.

The chain combines TRBV9 with TRBJ2-5, with a possible D match to TRBD2 (5 bases). Germline V CDR1 and CDR2: SGDLS, YYNGEE. V was cut by 2 bases and J by 1 base, with 12 bases left in between. The CDR3 has 15 amino acids. The CDR3 DNA is TGTGCCAGCAGCGTCGCCGCAGGAGGCCAAGAGACCCAGTACTTC. Translation: CASSVAAGGQETQYF.

This clone was counted between two and nine times. This sequence joins TRBV25-1 and TRBJ1-2; 9 bases agree with TRBD1. The J segment lost 7 bases and the V segment lost 6 bases, leaving 6 bases of the junction unmatched. The CDR3 contains 13 residues. The germline V gene has CDR1 MGHDK and CDR2 SYGVNS. CDR3 amino acids: CASSGTGQSGYTF. CDR3 sequence (DNA): TGTGCCAGCAGCGGGACAGGGCAATCTGGCTACACCTTC.

The rearrangement uses TRBV7-8 and TRBJ2-5, with TRBD2 identical over 11 bases. TRBJ2-7 matches the DNA end more closely, so the J call is doubtful. The CDR3 is 15 residues long. The germline V gene has CDR1 SGHVS and CDR2 FQNEAQ. The CDR3 DNA reads as TGTGCCAGCAGCACCGGACTAGCGGGTCCCTACGAGCAGTACTTC. It is translated as CASSTGLAGPYEQYF.

V is TRBV7-9 and J is TRBJ2-7; a possible D gene is TRBD1 (6 bases). V lost 3 bases, J lost 1 base, and 10 bases lay in between. The CDR3 is 14 amino acids. Germline V gene lookup returns CDR1 SEHNR and CDR2 FQNEAQ (reference sequence). The CDR3 loop reads CASSFLGGSYEQYF. The CDR3 bases are TGTGCCAGCAGCTTTTTAGGGGGATCCTACGAGCAGTACTTC. Using reference TRBV7-9 and TRBJ2-7 for the parts outside the CDR3, the full variable domain is DTGVSQNPRHKITKRGQNVTFRCDPISEHNRLYWYRQTLGQGPEFLTYFQNEAQLEKSRLLSDRFSAERPKGSFSTLEIQRTEQGDSAMYLCASSFLGGSYEQYFGPGTRLTVT.

The chain couples TRBV6-5 to TRBJ2-7; TRBD1 matches 7 bases. The CDR3 loop spans 15 amino acids. The trim removed 4 bases at V and 6 bases at J, leaving 12 bases unmatched. CDR1 is MNHEY and CDR2 is SVGAGI in the germline V gene. Here the CDR3 DNA reads TGTGCCAGCAGTTCTGTGAACAGGGGAATTGGCGAGCAGTACTTC. Its translation is CASSSVNRGIGEQYF.

This sequence joins TRBV5-4 and TRBJ1-4, with 7 bases aligning to TRBD1. This CDR3 is 14 amino acids long. V shed 1 base and J 5 bases; nucleotides not matched to a gene: 2. In germline, CDR1 is SGHNT, CDR2 YYREEE (reference sequence). CDR3: CASSLQGGNEKLFF. CDR3 sequence (DNA): TGTGCCAGCAGCTTGCAAGGGGGCAATGAAAAACTGTTTTTT.

This chain uses TRBV10-3 with TRBJ2-7; no firm D call. Germline CDR1 ENHRY, CDR2 SYGVKD. V lost 2 bases and J 0 bases, leaving 14 bases between the germline ends. The CDR3 runs to 16 residues. In nucleotides, the CDR3 is TGTGCCATCAGTGAGGCTAGGTCCCTCAGCTCCTACGAGCAGTACTTC. Translating gives CAISEARSLSSYEQYF.

V and J are TRBV30 and TRBJ2-3; 7 positions agree with TRBD1. The trim removed 4 bases at V and 0 bases at J, leaving 10 bases unmatched. This CDR3 region has 16 residues. CDR1 GTSNPN and CDR2 SVGIG come from the germline V gene (reference sequence). The CDR3, as DNA: TGTGCCTGGACCGCTATGGACAGGAGAAGCACAGATACGCAGTATTTT. This sequence encodes CAWTAMDRRSTDTQYF. Filled out from reference TRBV30 and TRBJ2-3, the complete variable domain reads SQTIHQWPATLVQPVGSPLSLECTVEGTSNPNLYWYRQAAGRGLQLLFYSVGIGQISSEVPQNLSASRPQDRQFILSSKKLLLSDSGFYLCAWTAMDRRSTDTQYFGPGTRLTVL.

This rearrangement joins TRBV19 to TRBJ1-4; the D gene is possibly TRBD1 (5 bases). The CDR3 runs 16 residues. V dropped 7 bases and J dropped 0 bases, with 15 bases sitting between them. Germline values: CDR1 LNHDA, CDR2 SQIVND (reference sequence). The CDR3 loop is CASTETATSTNEKLFF. CDR3 coding DNA: TGTGCCAGTACCGAGACAGCTACCTCAACTAATGAAAAACTGTTTTTT.

The chain is built from TRBV6-6 and TRBJ2-1; D call uncertain. V lost 4 bases, J lost 7 bases, and 8 bases lay in between. Germline CDR1 MNHNY, CDR2 SVGAGI (reference sequence). This CDR3 spans 12 amino acids. CDR3: CASSFKRNEQFF. The CDR3 DNA reads as TGTGCCAGCAGTTTTAAGCGAAATGAGCAGTTCTTC.

Written as DNA, the CDR3 is TGCGCCAGCAGCCAAGAAGCGGGGGGGCGGTATGAGCAGTTCTTC. Translating it yields CASSQEAGGRYEQFF. The chain combines TRBV4-1 with TRBJ2-1, with 10 positions matching TRBD2. Germline assignment: CDR1 MGHRA and CDR2 YSYEKL. After removal of 0 bases from V and 8 bases from J, the junction contained 4 bases not matched to a gene. The CDR3 covers 15 residues.

The rearrangement links TRBV28 to TRBJ1-1; D might be TRBD1 (5 bases). This CDR3 has 13 amino acids. Germline CDR1 MDHEN, CDR2 SYDVKM. Trimming left V 3 bases short and J 11 bases short, with 16 bases between. The chain's CDR3 is CASSLGGPPSAFF. The DNA for the CDR3 is TGTGCCAGCAGTTTGGGGGGACCCCCAAGCGCTTTCTTT.

This clone showed up just a few times. Here the CDR3 DNA reads TGTGCCAGTAGTATAAGACAGGAAGCTAACTATGGCTACACCTTC. Protein: CASSIRQEANYGYTF. The chain has TRBV19 and TRBJ1-2; a weak D match, TRBD1 (6 bases). Germline V gene lookup returns CDR1 LNHDA and CDR2 SQIVND (reference sequence). V was clipped by 2 bases and J by 0 bases, with 10 bases between them. This CDR3 has 15 amino acids. The full variable domain, rest sourced from reference TRBV19 and TRBJ1-2, is DGGITQSPKYLFRKEGQNVTLSCEQNLNHDAMYWYRQDPGQGLRLIYYSQIVNDFQKGDIAEGYSVSREKKESFPLTVTSAQKNPTAFYLCASSIRQEANYGYTFGSGTRLTVV.

Only a few counts were recorded for this clone. This rearrangement joins TRBV28 to TRBJ2-3; D call uncertain. V lost 6 bases and J lost 3, with 25 bases in between. CDR1 MDHEN and CDR2 SYDVKM come from the germline V gene. The CDR3 is 18 residues long. CDR3 sequence reads: CASSPQPTLPPFTDTQYF. The CDR3 region has the DNA TGTGCCAGCAGCCCACAACCCACGCTTCCCCCCTTTACAGATACGCAGTATTTT.

The rearrangement uses TRBV6-1 and TRBJ2-7; TRBD2 matches 9 bases. J was trimmed by 7 bases and V by 4 bases; bases with no gene match: 11. In germline, CDR1 is MNHNS, CDR2 SASEGT. This CDR3 has 15 residues. The CDR3 here is CASSGSGRRSGEQYF. The CDR3 DNA reads TGTGCCAGCAGTGGAAGCGGGAGGCGTTCGGGGGAGCAGTACTTC.

This clone was seen just once. The V gene is TRBV19, the J gene TRBJ1-5; D call uncertain. Germline V gives CDR1 LNHDA, CDR2 SQIVND (reference sequence). The germline V and J ends were trimmed by 5 bases and 8 bases, with 22 bases remaining between them. The CDR3 has 16 amino acids. This chain's CDR3 is CASSLIAQASDKPQHF. The CDR3 nucleotides are TGTGCCAGTAGTTTAATTGCTCAGGCATCCGATAAGCCCCAGCATTTT.

The chain is built from TRBV6-5 and TRBJ1-4; TRBD1 is a possible D gene (5 bases). The CDR3 contains 13 residues. Germline assignment: CDR1 MNHEY and CDR2 SVGAGI. V lost 10 bases to trimming and J lost 8 bases, with 17 bases between them. The CDR3 region has the DNA TGTGCCACAAGGCGGGGGTCCGGAGAAAAACTGTTTTTT. Its translation: CATRRGSGEKLFF.

The chain has TRBV7-2 and TRBJ1-4; TRBD1 matches at 7 bases. The V and J ends lost 3 bases and 7 bases, in that order; junction bases with no gene match: 8. The CDR3 consists of 15 residues. Looked up from germline, CDR1 is SGHTA and CDR2 is FQGNSA. The CDR3 coding sequence is TGTGCCAGCAGCTTCCGGCGAGGGGGCGGTGAAAAACTGTTTTTT. Translated, it gives CASSFRRGGGEKLFF. The complete variable domain, with remaining parts taken from reference TRBV7-2 and TRBJ1-4, reads GAGVSQSPSNKVTEKGKDVELRCDPISGHTALYWYRQSLGQGLEFLIYFQGNSAPDKSGLPSDRFSAERTGGSVSTLTIQRTQQEDSAVYLCASSFRRGGGEKLFFGSGTQLSVL.

The chain joins TRBV7-9 to TRBJ2-3, with D possibly TRBD2 on 6 matching bases. CDR3 size: 16 residues. Trimming removed 2 bases from V and 0 bases from J, with 12 bases in between. Germline V gives CDR1 SEHNR, CDR2 FQNEAQ (reference sequence). CDR3 sequence: CASSLLGGTSTDTQYF. The DNA for the CDR3 is TGTGCCAGCAGCTTACTGGGGGGAACTAGCACAGATACGCAGTATTTT.